The source of this T cell receptor (beta chain) is a study of vaccination and CD4 T cells after COVID-19. Overall study: Four females and six males made up the convalescents, with two Hispanic. General study points: Researchers report that 304 of 307 vaccine-specific clones in convalescent patients proved spike mono-reactive.

Points on this clonotype: The antigen remains undetermined.

Treatment specified: roughly 10-day PBMC culture with coronavirus spike peptide pools or control peptides (ViraFEST assay). CD4+ T lymphocytes from the unexposed donor were collected before the COVID-19 pandemic (2011-2018). It was after 10 to 11 days of culture that CD4+ T cells were isolated by negative selection. From germline, CDR1 is SGHTA and CDR2 FQGNSA. Trimming took off 1 base at V and 5 bases at J, with 14 bases between the two ends. The CDR3 loop spans 15 amino acids. Sequencing of the DNA from cultured CD4+ T cells was carried out with the Oncomine TCR Beta short-read assay. TCRdb re-derived calls from the PCR reads in MiXCR, one entry per CDR3 protein. The sample lists roughly 8,000 distinct CDR3 sequences, approximately 48% seen once, with less than 25% in the top ten.

This chain links TRBV7-2 with TRBJ2-5, with D hard to call. The source material was CD4+ T cells from blood, cultured in vitro. The source of this sequence is a human donor in good health. CDR3 DNA: TGTGCCAGCAGCTTAGGGCCCCCCACCAGGGAGACCCAGTACTTC. Translation gives CASSLGPPTRETQYF.